Sequencing of this T cell receptor (beta chain) was carried out in a study of T cells after yellow fever vaccination. Across the study: Each low-cell-number fraction was prepared by means of SMART-Seq v4 Ultra Low Input.

General study results and limits: One caveat is that FACS-sorted repertoires could contain abundant clonotypes contaminating from the bulk population. A large majority of primary-vaccination clones showed up again after the booster (just under 97% CD4, almost 90% CD8).

V lost 6 bases and J lost 3; bases outside the gene matches: 6. The CDR3 is 14 amino acids. Germline CDR1 and CDR2: DFQATT and SNEGSKA (reference sequence). In this sample, this clonotype turned up many times. Its specificity is not known. Via MiXCR, TCRdb re-called the 5' RACE reads, giving one row per CDR3 protein. The data contain roughly 120,000 distinct CDR3 sequences, approximately 7.1% of them seen just once; the ten biggest clones take up 2.7%. V usage is TRBV20-1 and J usage is TRBJ2-1, with 9 bases aligning to TRBD1. This specimen was CD4+ T cells sorted from PBMCs, taken around 45 days after the first yellow fever vaccination. The clonotype was recovered from a man aged 18 to 29 who received the YFV17D yellow fever vaccine. The CDR3 DNA follows: TGCAGTGCACAACCGGGACAGGGCTACAATGAGCAGTTCTTC. Protein product: CSAQPGQGYNEQFF.